This T cell receptor beta chain was sequenced for a study of radiation and T cells in renal cell carcinoma. Time point given: blood 4 weeks post-SBRT, at nephrectomy. The treatment here: 15 Gy SBRT to primary tumor, nephrectomy 4 weeks later. Nephrectomy followed 15 Gy stereotactic body radiation by 4 weeks. The data were produced by immunoSEQ multiplex PCR, yet TCRdb's version contains in-frame clones alone and is incomplete. The sample lists some 80,000 clones, less than 90% occurring once. Between the trimmed V and J ends, which lost 2 bases and 9 bases, there was a span of 11 bases. CDR1 is MNHEY and CDR2 is SMNVEV in the germline V gene (reference sequence). The CDR3 consists of 13 residues. A remark on this clone: Its antigen is unknown.

Study-level results: From baseline, blood top tumor clonotypes peaked at 2 weeks post-radiation.

This receptor was obtained from a woman aged 55-69 years with renal cell carcinoma. Specimen: blood, collected from a patient whose treatment included radiotherapy and nephrectomy. The chain has TRBV27 and TRBJ2-1; D remains unclear. CDR3 sequence reads: CASSLEVRSEQFF. The CDR3 DNA follows: TGTGCCAGCAGTTTAGAGGTCCGTAGTGAGCAGTTCTTC.